This T cell receptor beta chain was captured by sequencing in a study of CD8 T cells in Susac syndrome. The germline V gene encodes CDR1 SEHNR and CDR2 FQNEAQ (reference sequence). The CDR3 runs to 17 residues. Germline trimming cut 5 bases from V and 4 bases from J; bases unmatched to any gene: 14. After extraction with the RNeasy kit, roughly 0.5 to 1 ug of the RNA was reverse transcribed using random hexamers. TCRdb independently ran MiXCR on the immunoSEQ multiplex PCR reads; one entry per CDR3 protein. The sample records some 140,000 distinct CDR3 sequences, over 90% being singletons. Sequenced input: CD8+ T cells from PBMCs. This clonotype originated in a human donor with Susac syndrome. This chain joins TRBV7-9 and TRBJ2-1; TRBD2 aligns across 7 bases. The CDR3: CASSPRELAGFYNEQFF. In nucleotides, the CDR3 is TGTGCCAGCAGCCCTAGGGAGTTAGCGGGCTTTTACAATGAGCAGTTCTTC.